This T cell receptor beta chain was recovered during a study of shared clonotypes between healthy human individuals. In the study overall: Researchers assigned three CD4 naive, three CD4 memory, two CD8 naive and one CD8 memory plate to each donor. Study findings and constraints: Unshared clonotypes carried lower generation probabilities than those common to all four donors. Among a handful of donors, approximately 5% of naive CD4 clonotypes were found in common.

Trimming left V 9 bases short and J 1 base short, with 9 bases between. The CDR3 is 12 amino acids. Germline assignment: CDR1 LNHDA and CDR2 SQIVND (reference sequence). Remarks on this clone: Antigen unknown.

Sequenced by immunoSEQ multiplex PCR; TCRdb stores in-frame clones only, minus some. The sample holds roughly 1,500,000 clones, around 98.5% seen once. The chain is built from TRBV19 and TRBJ1-1; maybe TRBD1 (5 bases). The origin of this receptor is a man aged 30 to 45 in good health. The sequencing sample was made of naive CD4+ T cells sorted from blood. Specified subset: CD45RA+ positively selected. CDR3 sequence: CASGTRNTEAFF. The CDR3 DNA reads as TGTGCCAGCGGGACCAGGAACACTGAAGCTTTCTTT. Full variable domain (remainder filled in from reference TRBV19 and TRBJ1-1): DGGITQSPKYLFRKEGQNVTLSCEQNLNHDAMYWYRQDPGQGLRLIYYSQIVNDFQKGDIAEGYSVSREKKESFPLTVTSAQKNPTAFYLCASGTRNTEAFFGQGTRLTVV.